The clone carrying this TCR beta chain occurred a few times. Its matching antigen is unknown. V was trimmed by 2 bases and J by 9 bases, leaving 14 bases between them. CDR3 size: 14 residues. In germline, CDR1 is MNHNS, CDR2 SASEGT. This sample was taken from a study of graft-versus-host responses after intestinal transplantation. Study results and caveats: Ileal or blood samples showed some GvH clones first, and such clones were also found in recipient marrow. Patients with graft-donor T cell macrochimerism had high graft-versus-host to host-versus-graft clonal ratios in allografts. Peak circulating GvH clone levels tracked with early post-transplant HvG declines.

Profiling relied on immunoSEQ multiplex PCR, and the TCRdb table lists in-frame clones only, not all of them. The sample lists 20,000 to 30,000 clones; approximately 83% were seen once. The chain couples TRBV6-1 to TRBJ2-1, with D unresolved. Source: PBMCs, taken more than 450 days after intestinal transplant. This TCR was recovered from a human patient who received an intestinal transplant, so some T cells may come from the graft donor. The CDR3 spells CASSERRGYGEQFF. For the CDR3, the DNA is TGTGCCAGCAGTGAAAGGCGAGGATACGGTGAGCAGTTCTTC.